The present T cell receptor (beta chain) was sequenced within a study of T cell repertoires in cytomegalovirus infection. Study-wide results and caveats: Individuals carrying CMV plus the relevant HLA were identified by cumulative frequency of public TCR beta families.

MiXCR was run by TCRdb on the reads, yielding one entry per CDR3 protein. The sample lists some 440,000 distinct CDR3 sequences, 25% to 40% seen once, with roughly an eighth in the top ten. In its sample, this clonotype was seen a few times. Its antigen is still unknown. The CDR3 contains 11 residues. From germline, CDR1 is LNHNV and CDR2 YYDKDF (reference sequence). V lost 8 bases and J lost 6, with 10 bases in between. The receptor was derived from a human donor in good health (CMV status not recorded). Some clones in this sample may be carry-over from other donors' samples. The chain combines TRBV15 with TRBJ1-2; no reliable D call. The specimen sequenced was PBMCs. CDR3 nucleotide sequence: TGTGCCACCGGGCCAGCAAATGGCTACACCTTC. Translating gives CATGPANGYTF.